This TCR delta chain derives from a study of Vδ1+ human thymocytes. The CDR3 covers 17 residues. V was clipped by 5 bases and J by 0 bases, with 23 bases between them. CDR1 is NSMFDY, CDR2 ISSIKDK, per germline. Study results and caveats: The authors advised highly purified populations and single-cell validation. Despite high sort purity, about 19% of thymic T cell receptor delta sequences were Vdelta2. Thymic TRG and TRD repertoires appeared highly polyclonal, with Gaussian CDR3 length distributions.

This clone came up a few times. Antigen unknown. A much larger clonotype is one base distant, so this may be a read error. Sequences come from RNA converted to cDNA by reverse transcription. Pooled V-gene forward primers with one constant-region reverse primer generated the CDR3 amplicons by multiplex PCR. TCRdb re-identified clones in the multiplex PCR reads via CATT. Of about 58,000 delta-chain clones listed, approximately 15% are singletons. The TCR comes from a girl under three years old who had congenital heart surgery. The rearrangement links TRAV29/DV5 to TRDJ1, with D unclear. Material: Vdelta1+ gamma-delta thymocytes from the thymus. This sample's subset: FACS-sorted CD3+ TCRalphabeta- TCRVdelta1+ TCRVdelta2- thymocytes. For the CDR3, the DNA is TGTGCAGCGATCTACCTGAAGGAGGAATCGTACACCGATAAACTCATCTTT. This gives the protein CAAIYLKEESYTDKLIF.